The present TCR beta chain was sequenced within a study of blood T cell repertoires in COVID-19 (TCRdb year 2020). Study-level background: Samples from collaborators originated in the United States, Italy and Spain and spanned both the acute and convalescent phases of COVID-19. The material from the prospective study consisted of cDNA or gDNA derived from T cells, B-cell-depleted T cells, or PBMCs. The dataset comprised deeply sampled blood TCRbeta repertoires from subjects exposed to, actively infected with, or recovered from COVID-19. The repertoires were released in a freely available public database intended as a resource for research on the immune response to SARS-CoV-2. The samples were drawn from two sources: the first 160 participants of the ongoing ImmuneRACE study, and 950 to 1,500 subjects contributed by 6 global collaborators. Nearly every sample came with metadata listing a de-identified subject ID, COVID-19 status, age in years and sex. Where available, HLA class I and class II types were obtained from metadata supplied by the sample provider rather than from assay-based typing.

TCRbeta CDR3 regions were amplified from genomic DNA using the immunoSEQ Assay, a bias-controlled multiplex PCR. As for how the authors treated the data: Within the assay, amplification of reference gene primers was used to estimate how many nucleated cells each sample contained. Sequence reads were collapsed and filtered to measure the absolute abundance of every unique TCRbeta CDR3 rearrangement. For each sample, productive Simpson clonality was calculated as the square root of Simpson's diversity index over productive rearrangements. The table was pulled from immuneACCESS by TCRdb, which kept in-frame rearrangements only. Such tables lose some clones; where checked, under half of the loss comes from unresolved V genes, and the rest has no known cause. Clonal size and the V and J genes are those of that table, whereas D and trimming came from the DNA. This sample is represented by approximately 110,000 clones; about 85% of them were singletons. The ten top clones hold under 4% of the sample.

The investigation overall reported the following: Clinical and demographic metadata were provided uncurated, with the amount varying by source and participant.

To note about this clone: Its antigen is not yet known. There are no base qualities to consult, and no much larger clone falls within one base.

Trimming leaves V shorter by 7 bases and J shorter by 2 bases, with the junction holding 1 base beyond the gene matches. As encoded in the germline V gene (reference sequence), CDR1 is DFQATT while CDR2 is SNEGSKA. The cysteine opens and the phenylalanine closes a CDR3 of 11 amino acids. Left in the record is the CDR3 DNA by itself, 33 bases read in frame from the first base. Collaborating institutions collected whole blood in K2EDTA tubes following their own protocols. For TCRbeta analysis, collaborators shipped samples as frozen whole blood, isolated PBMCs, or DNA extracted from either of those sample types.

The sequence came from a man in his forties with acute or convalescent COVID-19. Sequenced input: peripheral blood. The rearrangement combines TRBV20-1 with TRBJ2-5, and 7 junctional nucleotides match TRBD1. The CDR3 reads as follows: CSGDSQETQYF. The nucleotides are TGCAGTGGGGACAGTCAAGAGACCCAGTACTTC.